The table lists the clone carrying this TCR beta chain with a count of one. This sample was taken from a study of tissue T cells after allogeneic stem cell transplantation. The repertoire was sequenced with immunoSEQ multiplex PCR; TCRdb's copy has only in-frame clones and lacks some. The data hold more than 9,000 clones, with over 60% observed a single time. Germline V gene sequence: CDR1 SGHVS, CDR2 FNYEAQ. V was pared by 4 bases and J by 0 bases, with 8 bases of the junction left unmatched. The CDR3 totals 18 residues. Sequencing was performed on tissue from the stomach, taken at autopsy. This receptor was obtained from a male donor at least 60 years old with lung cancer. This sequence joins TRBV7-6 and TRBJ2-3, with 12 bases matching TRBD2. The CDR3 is CASSSGLAGSYSTDTQYF. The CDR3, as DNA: TGTGCCAGCAGCTCGGGACTAGCGGGTTCTTATAGCACAGATACGCAGTATTTT.